This T cell receptor (beta chain) was documented in a study of cytomegalovirus exposure and HLA in healthy donors. Germline CDR1 SGHTA, CDR2 FQGNSA. V lost 5 bases, J lost 1 base, and 3 bases lay in between. This CDR3 region has 11 residues. This PCR relied on a set of 60 Vbeta primers and 13 Jbeta primers. Clones were read by immunoSEQ multiplex PCR, and TCRdb kept only the in-frame ones, dropping some. Found here are about 130,000 clones, approximately 74% of them singletons; the top ten hold roughly 7%. To note about this clone: Its antigen is not known.

Study-level findings and limits: Excluded were some V segments that proved indistinguishable, including TRBV6-2 and TRBV6-3. Among TCR beta chains of equal frequency, HLA-associated ones were more clonally expanded in a later analysis.

Healthy bone marrow donors formed the donor group. Sample: PBMCs. This receptor was obtained from a male donor in good health and CMV-seronegative. The chain joins TRBV7-2 to TRBJ2-7; D not certain. The CDR3 region is CASSASYEQYF. The DNA for the CDR3 is TGTGCCAGCAGCGCGTCCTACGAGCAGTACTTC.